These T cell receptor beta chains were read from a single sample in a study of blood T cell repertoires in COVID-19. Only in-frame clones appear in the TCRdb table, and some are missing; sequencing was by immunoSEQ multiplex PCR. Among tens of thousands of clones listed, roughly 78% were seen once. Sequenced: peripheral blood. The receptor set was obtained from a man between 65 and 80 years old with acute or convalescent COVID-19. Both conserved end residues are part of each CDR3. The D gene is left open where the match is weak. Clone size appears in some rows only: once, few, many, or a class for an expanded clone.

CDR3aa | CDR3nt | j_gene | d_gene | abundance | v_gene
CSVGRAVNEQFF | TGCAGCGTCGGGAGGGCCGTAAATGAGCAGTTCTTC | TRBJ2-1 | TRBD2 | once | TRBV29-1
CASSPNPRQGYNSPLHF | TGTGCCAGCAGCCCAAACCCCCGACAGGGGTATAATTCACCCCTCCACTTT | TRBJ1-6 | TRBD1 | NA | TRBV7-2
CASRDYLTGELFF | TGTGCCAGCAGGGACTACCTCACCGGGGAGCTGTTTTTT | TRBJ2-2 | NA | NA | TRBV6-5
CASSPEVAGAQYEQYF | TGTGCCAGCAGCCCAGAGGTAGCGGGAGCTCAGTATGAGCAGTACTTC | TRBJ2-7 | TRBD2 | NA | TRBV28
CASSQSSGSGTDTQYF | TGTGCCAGTAGTCAAAGTAGCGGGAGCGGTACAGATACGCAGTATTTT | TRBJ2-3 | TRBD2 | NA | TRBV19
CASDLGQGVETQYF | TGTGCCTCCGACCTGGGACAGGGGGTAGAGACCCAGTACTTC | TRBJ2-5 | TRBD1 | NA | TRBV6-6
CASGSIGARETQYF | TGCGCCAGCGGCTCGATAGGGGCGAGAGAGACCCAGTACTTC | TRBJ2-5 | NA | NA | TRBV5-1
CSATPQGWATEAFF | TGCAGCGCCACTCCCCAGGGGTGGGCCACTGAAGCTTTCTTT | TRBJ1-1 | NA | NA | TRBV29-1
CASSLGATGPLHF | TGTGCCAGCAGTTTGGGAGCGACAGGACCTTTGCATTTT | TRBJ1-5 | NA | NA | TRBV12-3/TRBV12-4
CASSADRGPGNTIYF | TGTGCCAGCAGTGCTGACAGGGGGCCTGGAAACACCATATATTTT | TRBJ1-3 | TRBD1 | NA | TRBV27
CASSSQGQATNEKLFF | TGCGCCAGCAGCTCCCAGGGGCAAGCAACTAATGAAAAACTGTTTTTT | TRBJ1-4 | NA | NA | TRBV5-1
CASSRQAPYEQYF | TGTGCCAGTAGTAGACAGGCGCCCTACGAGCAGTACTTC | TRBJ2-7 | NA | NA | TRBV19
CASSLAGTGGNSPLHF | TGCGCCAGCAGCTTGGCGGGGACAGGGGGGAATTCACCCCTCCACTTT | TRBJ1-6 | TRBD1 | NA | TRBV5-1
CASSPERMNTEAFF | TGTGCCAGCAGTCCCGAGAGGATGAACACTGAAGCTTTCTTT | TRBJ1-1 | NA | few | TRBV6-2/TRBV6-3
CASSPGGDRGRETQYF | TGTGCCAGCAGCCCTGGGGGCGACAGGGGGCGTGAGACCCAGTACTTC | TRBJ2-5 | TRBD1 | NA | TRBV3-1/TRBV3-2
CATHPGGITGELFF | TGTGCCACCCACCCGGGGGGGATCACCGGGGAGCTGTTTTTT | TRBJ2-2 | TRBD2 | NA | TRBV24-1
CASSRSGTGDEQYF | TGTGCCAGCAGCCGTTCCGGGACAGGGGATGAGCAGTACTTC | TRBJ2-7 | TRBD1 | NA | TRBV7-2
CSVAHSYQETQYF | TGCAGCGTTGCCCACTCGTACCAAGAGACCCAGTACTTC | TRBJ2-5 | NA | NA | TRBV29-1
CASSQVPIPFF | TGCGCCAGCAGCCAAGTTCCAATCCCGTTCTTC | TRBJ2-1 | NA | once | TRBV4-1
CASRGQGTQETQYF | TGCGCCAGCAGGGGACAGGGCACCCAAGAGACCCAGTACTTC | TRBJ2-5 | TRBD1 | NA | TRBV5-1
CASSSPGTGTYEQYF | TGTGCCAGCAGTTCTCCCGGGACAGGGACCTACGAGCAGTACTTC | TRBJ2-7 | TRBD1 | NA | TRBV28
CASSLLLSPPYNEQFF | TGTGCCAGCAGTCTACTCCTAAGCCCTCCCTACAATGAGCAGTTCTTC | TRBJ2-1 | NA | NA | TRBV28
CASSFGTGGTEAFF | TGTGCCAGCAGCTTCGGGACAGGAGGCACTGAAGCTTTCTTT | TRBJ1-1 | TRBD1 | NA | TRBV5-4
CASISTGKNTGELFF | TGTGCCAGCATATCAACAGGGAAGAACACCGGGGAGCTGTTTTTT | TRBJ2-2 | NA | NA | TRBV28
CASKEPNSYEQYF | TGTGCCAGCAAGGAGCCCAATTCCTACGAGCAGTACTTC | TRBJ2-7 | NA | NA | TRBV2
CASSYVSSGRETQYF | TGTGCCAGCAGTTACGTCTCTAGCGGGAGGGAGACCCAGTACTTC | TRBJ2-5 | TRBD2 | NA | TRBV6-5
CASSPGGSLGYIGSPLHF | TGTGCCAGCAGCCCGGGGGGCAGCCTAGGGTATATAGGATCACCCCTCCACTTT | TRBJ1-6 | NA | few | TRBV3-1/TRBV3-2
CASSILQGDYGYTF | TGTGCCAGTAGTATACTACAGGGAGACTATGGCTACACCTTC | TRBJ1-2 | NA | NA | TRBV19
CASSQASDSSYEQYF | TGTGCCAGCAGCCAAGCGTCGGACAGCTCCTACGAGCAGTACTTC | TRBJ2-7 | NA | NA | TRBV3-1/TRBV3-2
CASSLVLASTDTQYF | TGTGCCAGCAGCTTAGTCCTAGCTAGCACAGATACGCAGTATTTT | TRBJ2-3 | NA | NA | TRBV7-9
CASSRTSGDVEQYF | TGTGCCAGCAGTCGGACTAGCGGAGATGTCGAGCAGTACTTC | TRBJ2-7 | TRBD2 | NA | TRBV7-9
CASSLAGENYNSPLHF | TGTGCCAGCAGCTTGGCAGGGGAGAATTATAATTCACCCCTCCACTTT | TRBJ1-6 | NA | NA | TRBV5-4
CASSSDRGNYNEQFF | TGTGCCAGCAGCTCGGACAGGGGCAACTACAATGAGCAGTTCTTC | TRBJ2-1 | TRBD1 | NA | TRBV7-2
CASSSLAGGPDEQFF | TGCGCCAGCAGCTCTTTAGCGGGAGGGCCCGATGAGCAGTTCTTC | TRBJ2-1 | TRBD2 | NA | TRBV5-1
CASSLIKSSTEAFF | TGTGCCAGCAGTTTAATAAAGTCCAGCACTGAAGCTTTCTTT | TRBJ1-1 | NA | NA | TRBV27
CASSPLEGLAGLYF | TGTGCCAGCAGCCCCTTGGAGGGACTAGCGGGTTTGTACTTC | TRBJ2-7 | TRBD2 | NA | TRBV3-1/TRBV3-2
CASSPGTSGVNTGELFF | TGTGCCAGCAGCCCAGGGACTAGCGGAGTGAACACCGGGGAGCTGTTTTTT | TRBJ2-2 | TRBD2 | NA | TRBV7-9
CASSGTSLAGVSYEQYF | TGTGCCAGCAGTGGTACTTCGCTAGCGGGAGTTTCCTACGAGCAGTACTTC | TRBJ2-7 | TRBD2 | NA | TRBV28
CASSISEKLFF | TGTGCCAGTAGTATTTCGGAAAAACTGTTTTTT | TRBJ1-4 | NA | once | TRBV19
CASSPRAGGPGTGELFF | TGTGCCAGCAGCCCAAGGGCGGGAGGGCCAGGCACCGGGGAGCTGTTTTTT | TRBJ2-2 | TRBD2 | once | TRBV7-2
CSVEKEFGEQFF | TGCAGCGTTGAAAAAGAGTTCGGTGAGCAGTTCTTC | TRBJ2-1 | NA | NA | TRBV29-1